Listed below are T cell receptor beta chains from one sample, sequenced in a study of cytomegalovirus exposure and HLA in healthy donors. Libraries were prepared by immunoSEQ multiplex PCR; TCRdb keeps only in-frame clonotypes and omits some of them. Among 200,000 to 250,000 clones listed, approximately 80% were seen once. The sample comprised PBMCs. The receptor set was obtained from a girl aged 2-10 years in good health and CMV-seronegative. Both conserved end residues are part of each CDR3.

TRBV6-5,16,CASSFGTSGLHNEQFF
TRBV5-4,15,CASSLAGGPGDTQYF
TRBV27,17,CASSPRDSISGANVLTF
TRBV6-5,15,CASSYRATVNYEQYF
TRBV5-6,14,CASSLSRGPREQYF
TRBV19,14,CASSIPRGGSPLHF
TRBV18,14,CASSPPGLEETQYF
TRBV25-1,10,CASSYETQYF
TRBV7-9,16,CASSLAGWGEGETQYF
TRBV5-1,14,CASSFGGSVDTQYF
TRBV7-9,11,CSSSPQTGVFF
TRBV29-1,14,CSVDGQPNTGELFF
TRBV11-2,18,CASSLGRWRGTSTDTQYF
TRBV19,12,CASFTRVYGYTF
TRBV4-1,17,CASSQDGSGGRSYEQYF
TRBV11-2,16,CASSSSVLAGTGELFF
TRBV2,13,CASSEDGQYGYTF
TRBV6-6,14,CASRPLRGSHEQFF
TRBV5-1,15,CASSLGGRTQETQYF
TRBV4-1,13,CASSRPGGEGAFF
TRBV4-2,14,CASSPTSGSYEQFF
TRBV5-1,15,CASSLGGGGPETQYF
TRBV6-4,20,CASGGPSGGPVGGVPYEQYF
TRBV6-4,15,CASSPGVGRSGELFF
TRBV4-1,12,CASSQNRDEQFF
TRBV27,12,CASSLGGDEQFF
TRBV6-5,16,CASSYSQGKNTGELFF
TRBV5-5,15,CASSEDGTRYAEQYF
TRBV6-5,15,CASSYLKGANEKLFF
TRBV19,14,CASSIDSSFEKLFF
TRBV5-5,17,CASSPGQGATVTGEQYF
TRBV11-2,16,CASSLSGGIFNYGYTF
TRBV15,14,CATSNGYSGNTIYF
TRBV10-3,18,CAISKLLAGGPSGDTQYF
TRBV5-1,13,CASGLQASYEQYF
TRBV5-4,14,CASRSGGAGETQYF
TRBV7-9,11,CASSPADTQYF
TRBV7-9,17,CASTSVGGLASQETQYF
TRBV7-3,16,CASSPSNISPTDTQYF
TRBV7-9,15,CASSPGTGVNTEAFF
TRBV7-9,18,CASSLAVILGQGAHGYTF
TRBV5-1,20,CASSGTARVGFGLTGYGYTF
TRBV6-6,15,CASSPVSGGLYGYTF
TRBV6-1,12,CASRDRGETQYF
TRBV25-1,13,CASARGQDYGYTF
TRBV6-4,14,CASSDSHNTDTQYF
TRBV15,15,CATSRDLGRVDEQYF
TRBV7-9,13,CASSLAGGETQYF
TRBV18,16,CASSQFLGGLNQPQHF
TRBV18,14,CASSHRDTPYEQYF
TRBV21-1,16,CASNQTRTYSNQPQHF
TRBV13,16,CASSLIPPGGQETQYF
TRBV27,15,CASSELSGDSKEQFF
TRBV13,16,CASSSNIRDRGPEAFF
TRBV5-6,15,CASSFTGQGPYEQYF